The TCR beta chain under discussion was sequenced for a study of technical replicates of blood from several donors. The germline V gene has CDR1 LNHDA and CDR2 SQIVND (reference sequence). The CDR3 extends over 14 amino acids. V lost 4 bases, J lost 9 bases, and 7 bases stayed unmatched. This clone has only one observation. Assay: immunoSEQ multiplex PCR; the TCRdb copy retains only in-frame clones and omits some. The sample includes tens of thousands of clones, approximately 94% seen only once; the top ten take about 0.4%. The sequence came from a human donor in good health. The sequencing input was T cells isolated from PBMCs. The V call is TRBV19, the J call TRBJ2-1; TRBD2 agrees at 9 bases. The CDR3 DNA reads as TGTGCCAGTAGTACGGAGCGGGAGGTTAGTGAGCAGTTCTTC. Amino acid sequence: CASSTEREVSEQFF.